This T cell receptor (beta chain) was recovered during a study of technical replicates of blood from a few donors. Method: immunoSEQ multiplex PCR; TCRdb's copy keeps in-frame clones and lacks some. The sample consists of 76,000 or so clones, 65% to 90% of them appearing once. CDR1 and CDR2 (germline): SGHVS, FNYEAQ. V lost 2 bases, J lost 7 bases, and 6 bases stayed unmatched. The CDR3 totals 15 residues. This receptor was taken from a human donor in good health. Some clones in this sample may be carry-over from other donors' samples. This chain links TRBV7-6 with TRBJ1-2; 11 bases match TRBD1. Material for sequencing was PBMCs. CDR3 sequence reads: CASSLYRTGGAGYTF. In DNA, the CDR3 is TGTGCCAGCAGCTTATACCGGACAGGGGGCGCTGGCTACACCTTC.